The 30 T cell receptor beta chains below come from one sample, sequenced in a study of blood T cell repertoires in COVID-19. TCRdb's copy holds only in-frame clones and misses some; the assay was immunoSEQ multiplex PCR. The sample lists roughly 200,000 clones, roughly 80% occurring once. The sequenced material came from peripheral blood. The receptor set was obtained from a human donor in a cohort sampled during active COVID-19.

The chain employs TRBV5-6 and TRBJ1-5; 8 bases fit TRBD1. Germline V gene data show CDR1 as SGHDT and CDR2 as YYEEEE. The CDR3 has 15 residues. The V and J ends lost 4 bases and 6 bases, in that order; junction bases with no gene match: 9. The CDR3 spells CASSGGAGGLQPQHF. As DNA, the CDR3 is TGTGCCAGCAGCGGTGGGGCAGGGGGCCTTCAGCCCCAGCATTTT.

The chain couples TRBV18 to TRBJ2-3; possibly TRBD1 for D (5 bases). This CDR3 has 17 residues. V shed 3 bases and J shed 2 bases, with 18 bases lying between them. Germline lookup yields CDR1 KGHSH and CDR2 LQKENI. The CDR3 region is CASSPKQATRPTDTQYF. As DNA, the CDR3 is TGTGCCAGCTCACCTAAACAGGCTACAAGACCCACAGATACGCAGTATTTT.

The chain links TRBV5-5 to TRBJ1-3; D gene uncertain. CDR3 length: 12 amino acids. The V gene lost 1 base and the J gene lost 4 bases, with 3 bases spanning the gap. In germline, CDR1 is SGHKS, CDR2 YYEKEE (reference sequence). The CDR3 nucleotides read TGTGCCAGCAGCTTGACAGGAAACACCATATATTTT. It codes for CASSLTGNTIYF.

V usage is TRBV5-1 and J usage is TRBJ1-1; 9 bases align to TRBD1. Trimming at V came to 3 bases and at J to 7 bases, leaving 10 bases not matched to a gene. This CDR3 contains 15 residues. Germline V gene lookup returns CDR1 SGHRS and CDR2 YFSETQ. In nucleotides, the CDR3 is TGCGCCAGCAGCTGGGACAGGGAGGGCGAAGGTGAAGCTTTCTTT. It specifies CASSWDREGEGEAFF. The variable domain in full, completed from reference TRBV5-1 and TRBJ1-1, reads KAGVTQTPRYLIKTRGQQVTLSCSPISGHRSVSWYQQTPGQGLQFLFEYFSETQRNKGNFPGRFSGRQFSNSRSEMNVSTLELGDSALYLCASSWDREGEGEAFFGQGTRLTVV.

V usage is TRBV7-9 and J usage is TRBJ1-2; no clear D. This CDR3 comprises 12 residues. The V gene lost 1 base and the J gene lost 4 bases, with 4 bases spanning the gap. CDR1 and CDR2 (germline): SEHNR, FQNEAQ (reference sequence). DNA for the CDR3: TGTGCCAGCAGCTTAGACTCCTATGGCTACACCTTC. This codes for CASSLDSYGYTF.

This clone occurred once. DNA for the CDR3: TGTGCCAGCCACACAGGGCCTCCATCTGGCTACACCTTC. It is translated as CASHTGPPSGYTF. The J gene is TRBJ1-2, the V gene TRBV12-3 or TRBV12-4, with a tentative D call TRBD1 (6 bases). Trimming cost V 8 bases and J 7 bases, with 17 bases left between them. The CDR3 loop spans 13 amino acids.

This clone was counted ten times or more. This chain connects TRBV28 to TRBJ2-7, with 9 positions matching TRBD2. Germline CDR1 MDHEN, CDR2 SYDVKM. This CDR3 region has 14 residues. Trimming at V came to 4 bases and at J to 5 bases, leaving 6 bases not matched to a gene. The CDR3 loop reads CASSSLAGSHEQYF. CDR3 nucleotide sequence: TGTGCCAGCAGTTCGCTAGCGGGATCTCACGAGCAGTACTTC.

The chain is built from TRBV19 and TRBJ1-2; 9 nucleotides line up with TRBD1. This CDR3 contains 14 residues. CDR1 and CDR2 from the germline V gene are LNHDA and SQIVND (reference sequence). V was pared by 4 bases and J by 4 bases, with 4 bases of the junction left unmatched. CDR3 DNA: TGTGCCAGTAGTAAGGACAGGGGAACCTATGGCTACACCTTC. Translation gives CASSKDRGTYGYTF.

The rearrangement links TRBV6-1 to TRBJ2-2; perhaps TRBD2 as D (5 bases). This CDR3 has 14 residues. Germline lookup yields CDR1 MNHNS and CDR2 SASEGT. V was clipped by 1 base and J by 13 bases, with 16 bases between them. In DNA form, the CDR3 reads TGTGCCAGCAGTGAAGTCCGGGGTATGATACGGCTGTTTTTT. The encoded protein is CASSEVRGMIRLFF.

The CDR3 DNA reads as TGCGCCAGCAGCTTCGGGACAGACTCATACGAGCAGTACGTC. Its protein is CASSFGTDSYEQYV. This chain uses TRBV5-1 with TRBJ2-7, with TRBD1 matching over 7 bases. Per germline, CDR1 SGHRS and CDR2 YFSETQ. Trimming took 2 bases from V and 4 from J; bases not matched to a gene: 6. This CDR3 is 14 amino acids long.

The rearrangement uses TRBV7-9 and TRBJ1-2, with 7 bases matching TRBD1. Trimming took 4 bases from V and 4 from J; bases not matched to a gene: 6. Germline CDR1 SEHNR, CDR2 FQNEAQ (reference sequence). The CDR3 runs 14 residues. CDR3 sequence: CASSSYRDSYGYTF. The CDR3, as DNA: TGTGCCAGCAGCTCATACCGGGACAGCTATGGCTACACCTTC.

V is TRBV27 and J is TRBJ2-1; D is possibly TRBD2 (6 bases). The CDR3 runs to 16 residues. Trimming took 0 bases from V and 4 from J, leaving 13 bases between them. Germline V gene sequence: CDR1 MNHEY, CDR2 SMNVEV (reference sequence). The DNA of the CDR3 is TGTGCCAGCAGTTTATCCCGGGGGAGCCCTTACAATGAGCAGTTCTTC. Protein: CASSLSRGSPYNEQFF.

The chain carries TRBV4-2 and TRBJ2-5, with 7 nucleotides matching TRBD2. Looked up from germline, CDR1 is LGHNA and CDR2 is YNFKEQ. Germline trimming cut 4 bases from V and 2 bases from J; bases unmatched to any gene: 4. This CDR3 has 14 amino acids. This CDR3 is CASSRAGRQETQYF. Written as DNA, the CDR3 is TGTGCCAGCAGCCGAGCGGGAAGGCAAGAGACCCAGTACTTC.

This sequence joins TRBV19 and TRBJ1-5; D is undetermined. CDR1 LNHDA and CDR2 SQIVND come from the germline V gene (reference sequence). There are 16 residues in the CDR3. Trimming took 6 bases from V and 2 from J, leaving 17 bases between them. The CDR3, as DNA: TGTGCCAGTAGCCCTGGCAGTTACGGAGGCAATCAGCCCCAGCATTTT. This encodes CASSPGSYGGNQPQHF.

The CDR3 DNA is TGTGCCAGCAGCCAAGGATACGGACAGGGAGGAGAGACCCAGTACTTC. This translates into CASSQGYGQGGETQYF. The chain carries TRBV4-2 and TRBJ2-5; TRBD1 aligns across 8 bases. Trimming removed 1 base from V and 4 bases from J; junction bases left unmatched: 8. In germline, CDR1 is LGHNA, CDR2 YNFKEQ. The CDR3 length is 16 residues.

The table lists this clone with a count of one. Here the CDR3 reads CASSSGAAPNTEAFF. CDR3 in DNA: TGTGCCAGCTCTTCAGGGGCGGCTCCGAACACTGAAGCTTTCTTT. V and J are TRBV6-5 and TRBJ1-1; a weak D match, TRBD1 (6 bases). V was pared by 8 bases and J by 1 base, with 17 bases between. The CDR3 consists of 15 residues. Germline-derived CDR1 and CDR2 are MNHEY and SVGAGI.

The V call is TRBV15, the J call TRBJ2-5, with D possibly TRBD2 on 6 matching bases. The CDR3 extends over 15 amino acids. V was trimmed by 5 bases and J by 1 base, leaving 14 bases between them. Germline V CDR1 and CDR2: LNHNV, YYDKDF (reference sequence). This CDR3 is CATSPQLGGQETQYF. The DNA for the CDR3 is TGTGCCACCAGCCCCCAATTGGGGGGCCAAGAGACCCAGTACTTC.

V usage is TRBV6-5 and J usage is TRBJ1-2; D is ambiguous. With 3 bases removed from V and 8 bases from J, the gap between germline ends came to 13 bases. Germline CDR1 MNHEY, CDR2 SVGAGI. This CDR3 has 13 residues. The CDR3 bases are TGTGCCAGCAGTTATAGTCCCGGAGGGGGCTACACCTTC. Translation: CASSYSPGGGYTF.

The V gene is TRBV7-6, the J gene TRBJ1-6; tentatively, D is TRBD1 (5 bases). Germline CDR1 reads SGHVS; CDR2 reads FNYEAQ. V shed 3 bases and J shed 13 bases, with 16 bases lying between them. The CDR3 covers 14 residues. The CDR3 sequence: CASSLGEVRAPLHF. The CDR3 DNA sequence: TGTGCCAGCAGCTTGGGGGAGGTCCGGGCTCCCCTCCACTTT.

The chain recombines TRBV10-3 with TRBJ1-1; D remains ambiguous. V lost 4 bases to trimming and J lost 1 base, with 7 bases between them. Germline CDR1 and CDR2: ENHRY and SYGVKD. There are 13 residues in the CDR3. For the CDR3, the DNA is TGTGCCATCAGTGGGGCAGCGAACACTGAAGCTTTCTTT. The encoded protein is CAISGAANTEAFF.

This chain uses TRBV9 with TRBJ2-5; D unresolved. V gave up 1 base and J gave up 4 bases, with 11 bases separating them. Germline values: CDR1 SGDLS, CDR2 YYNGEE. The CDR3 extends over 14 amino acids. This CDR3 is CASSVLSLGETQYF. The CDR3 nucleotides read TGTGCCAGCAGCGTATTAAGCCTTGGAGAGACCCAGTACTTC.

The chain couples TRBV19 to TRBJ2-2; TRBD1 is a possible D gene (6 bases). The CDR3 has 14 amino acids. The germline V and J ends were trimmed by 8 bases and 3 bases, with 13 bases remaining between them. The germline CDR1 and CDR2 sequences are LNHDA and SQIVND (reference sequence). CDR3 region: CASLTGDYTGELFF. The CDR3 nucleotides are TGTGCCAGTTTGACAGGAGATTACACCGGGGAGCTGTTTTTT. The variable domain in full, with the rest retrieved from reference TRBV19 and TRBJ2-2, is DGGITQSPKYLFRKEGQNVTLSCEQNLNHDAMYWYRQDPGQGLRLIYYSQIVNDFQKGDIAEGYSVSREKKESFPLTVTSAQKNPTAFYLCASLTGDYTGELFFGEGSRLTVL.

This clone was counted only a few times. The chain is built from TRBV2 and TRBJ2-1, with TRBD2 matching 9 bases. The CDR3 has 14 residues. The V gene's germline CDR1 is SNHLY and CDR2 FYNNEI. The V gene end was trimmed by 4 bases and the J gene end by 3 bases; junction bases not matched to a gene: 1. The chain's CDR3 is CASSVAGVYNEQFF. CDR3 bases: TGTGCCAGCAGTGTAGCGGGAGTCTACAATGAGCAGTTCTTC.

V is TRBV10-3 and J is TRBJ2-7; 8 bases fit TRBD1. Germline V CDR1 and CDR2: ENHRY, SYGVKD. This CDR3 comprises 13 residues. The V and J ends lost 3 bases and 5 bases, in that order; junction bases with no gene match: 3. In DNA form, the CDR3 reads TGTGCCATCAGTGATGACAGGGGCCACGAGCAGTACTTC. This sequence encodes CAISDDRGHEQYF.

The chain couples TRBV27 to TRBJ2-1, with D maybe TRBD2 (5 bases). CDR1 is MNHEY and CDR2 is SMNVEV in the germline V gene (reference sequence). V was clipped by 3 bases and J by 3 bases, with 6 bases between them. The CDR3 has 13 residues. The CDR3 loop reads CASSLDFYNEQFF. CDR3 bases: TGTGCCAGCAGTTTGGACTTCTACAATGAGCAGTTCTTC.

V usage is TRBV11-2 and J usage is TRBJ2-7, with TRBD1 matching over 7 bases. Unmatched junction bases numbered 3, after V lost 1 base and J lost 0 bases. Per the germline V gene, CDR1 is SGHAT and CDR2 is FQNNGV. The CDR3 sequence is 15 residues long. Here the CDR3 DNA reads TGTGCCAGCAGCTTAGCCTGGGACAGCTCCTACGAGCAGTACTTC. It translates to CASSLAWDSSYEQYF.

V gene TRBV10-3 combines with J gene TRBJ2-7, with TRBD1 identical over 7 bases. Germline assignment: CDR1 ENHRY and CDR2 SYGVKD. The ends lost 6 bases at V and 0 bases at J; junction bases unmatched: 5. The CDR3 length is 14 residues. CDR3 sequence (DNA): TGTGCCATCAGAGACAGGGTAAGCTCCTACGAGCAGTACTTC. Translating it yields CAIRDRVSSYEQYF.

The DNA for the CDR3 is TGTGCCAGCAGCTTAGAAGGCGGCGGCACTGAAGCTTTCTTT. Its translation: CASSLEGGGTEAFF. V and J are TRBV11-2 and TRBJ1-1; no clear D gene. V lost 0 bases, J lost 4 bases, and 9 bases lay in between. CDR3 length equals 14 residues. Germline V lookup: CDR1 SGHAT, CDR2 FQNNGV. Complete variable domain (other parts from reference TRBV11-2 and TRBJ1-1): EAGVAQSPRYKIIEKRQSVAFWCNPISGHATLYWYQQILGQGPKLLIQFQNNGVVDDSQLPKDRFSAERLKGVDSTLKIQPAKLEDSAVYLCASSLEGGGTEAFFGQGTRLTVV.

There are a few counts of this clone. V usage is TRBV12-3 or TRBV12-4 and J usage is TRBJ2-5, with D uncertain. This CDR3 spans 13 amino acids. With 2 bases removed from V and 2 bases from J, the gap between germline ends came to 6 bases. In DNA form, the CDR3 reads TGTGCCAGCAGTTTAAGCCCTCAAGAGACCCAGTACTTC. This translates into CASSLSPQETQYF.

This chain uses TRBV2 with TRBJ2-7; D is ambiguous. CDR1 is SNHLY and CDR2 is FYNNEI in the germline V gene. This CDR3 region has 11 residues. V was shortened by 3 bases and J by 7 bases, with 7 bases between the two germline ends. This chain's CDR3 is CASSDDAEQYF. CDR3 in DNA: TGTGCCAGCAGTGATGATGCGGAGCAGTACTTC.